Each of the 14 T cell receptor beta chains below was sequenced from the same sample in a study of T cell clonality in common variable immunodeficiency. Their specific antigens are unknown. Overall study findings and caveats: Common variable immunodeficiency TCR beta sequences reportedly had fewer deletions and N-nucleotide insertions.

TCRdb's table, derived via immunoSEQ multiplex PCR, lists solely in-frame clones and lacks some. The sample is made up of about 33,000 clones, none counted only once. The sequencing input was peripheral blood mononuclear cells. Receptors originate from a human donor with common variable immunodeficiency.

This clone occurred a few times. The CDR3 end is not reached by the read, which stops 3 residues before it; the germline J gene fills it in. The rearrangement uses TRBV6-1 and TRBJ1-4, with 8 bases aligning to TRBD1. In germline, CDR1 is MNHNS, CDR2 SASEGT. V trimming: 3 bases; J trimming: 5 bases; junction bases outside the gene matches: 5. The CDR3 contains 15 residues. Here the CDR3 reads CASSEETGANEKLFF. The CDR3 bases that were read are TGTGCCAGCAGTGAGGAGACAGGGGCGAATGAAAAA.

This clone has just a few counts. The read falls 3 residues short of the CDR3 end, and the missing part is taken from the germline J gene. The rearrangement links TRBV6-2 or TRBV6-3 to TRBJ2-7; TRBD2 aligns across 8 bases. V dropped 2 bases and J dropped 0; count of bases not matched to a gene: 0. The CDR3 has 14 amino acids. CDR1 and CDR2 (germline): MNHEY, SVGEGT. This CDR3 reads CASSYGTSSYEQYF. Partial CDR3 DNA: TGTGCCAGCAGTTACGGGACTAGCTCCTACGAG.

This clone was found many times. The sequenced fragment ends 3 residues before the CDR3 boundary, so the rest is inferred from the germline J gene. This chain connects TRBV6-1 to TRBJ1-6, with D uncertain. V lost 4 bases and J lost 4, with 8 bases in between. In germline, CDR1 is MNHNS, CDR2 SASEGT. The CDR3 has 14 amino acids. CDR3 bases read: TGTGCCAGCAGTGTGACACCTTATAATTCACCC. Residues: CASSVTPYNSP. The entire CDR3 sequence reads CASSVTPYNSPLHF.

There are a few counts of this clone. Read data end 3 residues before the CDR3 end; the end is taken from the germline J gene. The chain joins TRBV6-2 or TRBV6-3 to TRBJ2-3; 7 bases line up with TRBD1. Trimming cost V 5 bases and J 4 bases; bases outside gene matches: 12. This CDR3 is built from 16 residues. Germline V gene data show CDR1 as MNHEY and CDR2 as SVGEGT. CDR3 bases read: TGTGCCAGCAGTCCCCTCAGGGGGATGGGCCCAGATACG. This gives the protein CASSPLRGMGPDT. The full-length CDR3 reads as CASSPLRGMGPDTQYF.

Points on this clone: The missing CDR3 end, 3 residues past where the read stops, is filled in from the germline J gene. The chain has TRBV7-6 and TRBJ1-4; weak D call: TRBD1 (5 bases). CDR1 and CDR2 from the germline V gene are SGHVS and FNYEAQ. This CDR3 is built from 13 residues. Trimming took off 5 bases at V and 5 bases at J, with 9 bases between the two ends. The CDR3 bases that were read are TGTGCCAGCAGCCCCAACAGGAATGAAAAA. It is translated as CASSPNRNEK. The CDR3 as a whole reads CASSPNRNEKLFF.

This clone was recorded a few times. The part of the CDR3 DNA that was read is TGTGCCAGCAGCCCACCCAGGACAGGTGGGATCGGCGAG. It translates to CASSPPRTGGIGE. The full CDR3 protein reads CASSPPRTGGIGEQYF. The V call is TRBV7-8, the J call TRBJ2-7, with TRBD1 matching 7 bases. The CDR3 end is not reached by the read, which stops 3 residues before it; the germline J gene fills it in. From germline, CDR1 is SGHVS and CDR2 FQNEAQ. The CDR3 totals 16 residues. V dropped 5 bases and J dropped 6; count of bases not matched to a gene: 16.

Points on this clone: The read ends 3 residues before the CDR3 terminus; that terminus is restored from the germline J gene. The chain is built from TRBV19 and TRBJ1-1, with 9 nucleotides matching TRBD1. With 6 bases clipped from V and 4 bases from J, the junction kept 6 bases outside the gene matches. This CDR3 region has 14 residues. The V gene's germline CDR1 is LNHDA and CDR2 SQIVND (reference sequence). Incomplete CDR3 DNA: TGTGCCAGTAGCAGGGACAGGGCCGGCACTGAA. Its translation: CASSRDRAGTE. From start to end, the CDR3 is CASSRDRAGTEAFF.

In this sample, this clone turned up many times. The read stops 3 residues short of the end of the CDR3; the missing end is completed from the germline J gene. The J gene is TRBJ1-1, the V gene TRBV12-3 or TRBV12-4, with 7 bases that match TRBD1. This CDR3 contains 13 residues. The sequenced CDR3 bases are TGTGCCAGCAGTTTAGGTGAGGGGGCTGGC. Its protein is CASSLGEGAG. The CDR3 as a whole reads CASSLGEGAGAFF.

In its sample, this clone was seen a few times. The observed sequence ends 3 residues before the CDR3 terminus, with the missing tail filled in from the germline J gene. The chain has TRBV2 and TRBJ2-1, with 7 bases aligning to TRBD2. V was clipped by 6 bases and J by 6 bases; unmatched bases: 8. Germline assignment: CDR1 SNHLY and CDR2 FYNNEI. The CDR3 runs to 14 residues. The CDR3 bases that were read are TGTGCCAGCAGCGCCAGCCTAGCGGTCAATGAG. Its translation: CASSASLAVNE. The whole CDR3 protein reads CASSASLAVNEQFF.

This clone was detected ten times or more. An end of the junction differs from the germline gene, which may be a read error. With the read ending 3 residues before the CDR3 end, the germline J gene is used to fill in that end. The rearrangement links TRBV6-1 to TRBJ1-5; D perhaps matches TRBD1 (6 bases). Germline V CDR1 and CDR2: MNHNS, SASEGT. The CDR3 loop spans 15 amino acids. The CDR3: CASSEAGARNQPQHF. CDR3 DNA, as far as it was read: TGTGCCAGCAGCGAAGCGGGGGCTCGTAATCAGCCC.

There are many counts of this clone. Here the CDR3 reads CSARAASGGETGELFF. CDR3 DNA, as far as it was read: TGCAGTGCTAGAGCAGCTAGCGGGGGGGAGACCGGGGAG. The chain couples TRBV20-1 to TRBJ2-2; 12 bases agree with TRBD2. With the read ending 3 residues before the CDR3 end, the germline J gene is used to fill in that end. Germline CDR1 reads DFQATT; CDR2 reads SNEGSKA (reference sequence). With V trimmed by 1 base and J by 5 bases, 5 bases remained unmatched. The CDR3 contains 16 residues.

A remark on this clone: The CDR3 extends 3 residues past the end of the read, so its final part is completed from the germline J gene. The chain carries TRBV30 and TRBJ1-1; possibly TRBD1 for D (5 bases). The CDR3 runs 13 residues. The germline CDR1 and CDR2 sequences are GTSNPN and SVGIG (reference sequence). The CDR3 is CAWSVQSGAGAFF. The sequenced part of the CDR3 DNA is TGTGCCTGGAGTGTACAGAGTGGGGCTGGG.

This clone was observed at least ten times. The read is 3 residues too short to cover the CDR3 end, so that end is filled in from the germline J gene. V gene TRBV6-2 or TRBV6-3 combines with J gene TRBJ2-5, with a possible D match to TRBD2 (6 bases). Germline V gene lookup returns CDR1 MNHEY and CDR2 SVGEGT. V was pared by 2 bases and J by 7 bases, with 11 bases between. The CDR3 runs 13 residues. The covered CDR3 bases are TGTGCCAGCAGTTACGGACTGGAGGGGACC. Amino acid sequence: CASSYGLEGT. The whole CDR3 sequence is CASSYGLEGTQYF.

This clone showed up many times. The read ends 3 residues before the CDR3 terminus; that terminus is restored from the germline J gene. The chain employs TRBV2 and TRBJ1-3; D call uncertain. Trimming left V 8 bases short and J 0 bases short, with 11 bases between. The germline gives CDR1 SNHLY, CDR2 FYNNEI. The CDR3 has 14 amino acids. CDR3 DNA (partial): TGTGCCAGCGAACGGGGAAGCTCTGGAAACACC. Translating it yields CASERGSSGNT. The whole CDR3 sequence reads CASERGSSGNTIYF.